The entry below describes one T cell receptor (beta chain). Its target is unknown. This specimen comes from a study of shared clonotypes between healthy human individuals. The donor population consisted of healthy HIV-negative adults with no recent acute infections or vaccinations. Profiled with immunoSEQ multiplex PCR; TCRdb holds only in-frame clones, not every one. The table includes some 1 million clones, more than 60% detected once. Whole-study results and caveats: Naive CD4 clonotype sharing across a handful of donors was 4.5% to 6%.

Germline trimming cut 2 bases from V and 1 base from J; bases unmatched to any gene: 2. This CDR3 is built from 15 residues. From germline, CDR1 is SGHNT and CDR2 YYREEE (reference sequence). Material for sequencing was memory CD4+ T cells sorted from blood. Subset noted: CD45RA-negative fraction. The clonotype originates from a man between 18 and 29 years old in good health. The V call is TRBV5-4, the J call TRBJ2-2; TRBD2 matches 7 bases. In DNA form, the CDR3 reads TGTGCCAGCAGCTTCGGGACTAAGAACACCGGGGAGCTGTTTTTT. Protein product: CASSFGTKNTGELFF.